This TCR beta chain was documented in a study of early stage breast cancer tumors. Background on the study: About 70% of the 16 invasive tumors were ER+, PR+ and HER2-. Findings of the study overall: In most of the 16 patients, blood comparison separated tumor from normal breast. Tumors had around 2.4-fold higher T cell density than normal breast.

Each sample had two DNA replicates, approximately 0.49 ug blood or about 1.5 ug tissue. Only in-frame clones appear in the TCRdb table, and some are missing; sequencing was by immunoSEQ multiplex PCR. Of approximately 10,000 clones listed, around 60% were seen once; the top ten hold roughly 10%. Trimming removed 0 bases from V and 3 bases from J; junction bases left unmatched: 2. This CDR3 has 15 amino acids. Germline loops: CDR1 SGHTS, CDR2 YDEGEE. In regard to this clone: Its antigen is as yet unknown.

Specimen: breast tumor tissue. The chain combines TRBV5-8 with TRBJ2-4; 8 bases are a match to TRBD1. The sequence was obtained from a person between 55 and 69 years old with breast cancer. CDR3 loop: CASSLGTGRKNIQYF. Here the CDR3 DNA reads TGTGCCAGCAGCTTGGGGACAGGGCGCAAAAACATTCAGTACTTC.